The present T cell receptor beta chain was sequenced within a study of T cells in Graves' hyperthyroidism and ophthalmopathy. The CDR3 consists of 18 residues. Germline V gives CDR1 DFQATT, CDR2 SNEGSKA (reference sequence). V lost 0 bases, J lost 6 bases, and 19 bases stayed unmatched. Diagnosis of hyperthyroidism was new in patients aged 18 to 65, and its duration was under 2 months. Amplification of TCR beta CDR3 regions used RNA as the template. HTBI primers were used for first-round RT-PCR of the TCR CDR3. TCRdb ran MiXCR on the multiplex PCR reads and lists one entry per CDR3 protein. Altogether about 320,000 distinct CDR3 sequences are present, 16% being singletons, with the ten largest covering approximately 35%.

Source material: blood. The chain carries TRBV20-1 and TRBJ2-7; 8 bases match TRBD2. The clonotype originates from a man aged 25-45 years with Graves' hyperthyroidism. CDR3 loop: CSARDLRRRREAYGEQYF. The CDR3 nucleotides are TGCAGTGCTAGAGATTTGCGGCGGCGGCGGGAGGCTTACGGCGAGCAGTACTTC.